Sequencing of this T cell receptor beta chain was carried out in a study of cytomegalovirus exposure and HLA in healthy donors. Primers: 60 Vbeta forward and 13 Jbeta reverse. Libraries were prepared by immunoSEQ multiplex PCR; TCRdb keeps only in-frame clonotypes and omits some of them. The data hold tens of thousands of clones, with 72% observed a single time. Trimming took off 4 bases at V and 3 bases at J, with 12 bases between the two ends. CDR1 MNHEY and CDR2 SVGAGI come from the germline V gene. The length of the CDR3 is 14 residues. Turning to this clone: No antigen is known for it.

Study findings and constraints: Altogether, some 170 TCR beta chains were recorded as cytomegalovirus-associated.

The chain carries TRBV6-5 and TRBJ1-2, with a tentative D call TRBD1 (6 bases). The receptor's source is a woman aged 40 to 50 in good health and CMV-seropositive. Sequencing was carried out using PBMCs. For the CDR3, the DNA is TGTGCCAGCAGTTTACAGGGAAAAGACTATGGCTACACCTTC. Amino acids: CASSLQGKDYGYTF.